This TCR beta chain was found in a study of blood T cell repertoires in COVID-19. As for the study in general: Italy, Spain and the United States were the sources of the convalescent and acute COVID-19 samples. The analysed material was cDNA or gDNA that came from T cells, B-cell-depleted T cells, or PBMCs.

V lost 7 bases to trimming and J lost 9 bases; unmatched junction nucleotides: 6. The CDR3 totals 13 residues. In the original processing: The assay estimated nucleated cells by amplifying reference gene primers. Method: immunoSEQ multiplex PCR; TCRdb's copy keeps in-frame clones and lacks some. From that table come the V and J calls and clone size; the DNA was used to work out D and trimming. The sample lists 200,000 or so clones, around 84% seen once, with approximately 10% in the top ten. Only one count was recorded for this clone. Seattle patients were enrolled during active infection and followed longitudinally.

The source material was peripheral blood. The sequence was collected from a woman older than 75 with COVID-19, enrolled during active disease. This rearrangement joins TRBV12-3 or TRBV12-4 to TRBJ1-6; 7 bases fit TRBD1. CDR3 protein: CASTRTGFSPLHF. The CDR3 DNA reads as TGTGCCAGCACCAGGACAGGATTTTCACCCCTCCACTTT.